These T cell receptor beta chains were read from a single sample in a study of response to subunit inactivated influenza vaccine. TCRdb redid the calling of the RT-PCR reads with MiXCR, one entry per CDR3 protein. The repertoire holds about 800,000 distinct CDR3 sequences, with 21% as singletons. The sample in question was PBMCs from blood, obtained about 5 days after vaccination. These TCRs come from a man aged 50-60 years who received an inactivated influenza vaccine. The CDR3 runs from the conserved cysteine through the conserved F or W. D genes are given only for firm matches. Some rows have no size entry. The others give once, few or many, or a class for an expanded clone.

v_call	d_call	j_call	clone_size	cdr3_nt	cdr3_aa
TRBV4-3	.	TRBJ2-2	.	TGCGCCAGCAGGACCATCGGAGACACCGGGGAGCTGTTTTTT	CASRTIGDTGELFF
TRBV5-1	TRBD1	TRBJ2-5	.	TGCGCCAGCAGCAAGTCGGACAGGAGAGAAGAGACCCAGTACTTC	CASSKSDRREETQYF
TRBV7-3	TRBD1	TRBJ2-5	.	TGTGCCAGCAGCCGTAGCTATCCGGGACAGGGGGAAGAGACCCAGTACTTC	CASSRSYPGQGEETQYF
TRBV28	.	TRBJ2-1	few	TGTGCCAGCAGTTTAATCTCCAGGAGATATGAGCAGTTCTTC	CASSLISRRYEQFF
TRBV9	.	TRBJ2-1	.	TGTGCCAGCAGCGTGGGGCCGCGCTACTACAATGAGCAGTTCTTC	CASSVGPRYYNEQFF
TRBV20-1	TRBD2	TRBJ2-5	.	TGCAGTGCTAGAAGCGGGAGAGAGACCCAGTACTTC	CSARSGRETQYF
TRBV2	.	TRBJ1-5	.	TGTGCCAGCGCCTACCGACGGACAGATCAGCCCCAGCATTTT	CASAYRRTDQPQHF
TRBV11-2	TRBD2	TRBJ2-1	few	TGTGCCAGCAGCTTTCGGGCCGTTACTAGCGGGAGTAGGAATGAGCAGTTCTTC	CASSFRAVTSGSRNEQFF
TRBV20-1	.	TRBJ2-7	.	TGCAGTGCGCCCCCCCGTCCTAGCTCCTACGAGCAGTACTTC	CSAPPRPSSYEQYF
TRBV10-2	.	TRBJ1-5	.	TGCGCCAGCAGTGAGTCGAGGGGGGGGCGGAGAGCCCAGCATTTT	CASSESRGGRRAQHF
TRBV29-1	TRBD1	TRBJ1-1	few	TGCAGCGTTGAACAACAGGGGAAGTTCACTGAAGCTTTCTTT	CSVEQQGKFTEAFF
TRBV7-2	.	TRBJ2-3	.	TGTGCCAGCAGCTTATCGCAGGTCTCCGATACGCAGTATTTT	CASSLSQVSDTQYF
TRBV12-3/TRBV12-4	TRBD1	TRBJ1-5	.	TGTGCCAGCAGTTTTGGGACAGTCGTACAGCCCCAGCATTTT	CASSFGTVVQPQHF
TRBV5-1	TRBD2	TRBJ2-1	many	TGCGCCAGCAGCTTGGGAGGGACTAGCTCCCATGAGCAGTTCTTC	CASSLGGTSSHEQFF
TRBV4-1	.	TRBJ2-7	few	TGCGCCAGCAGCCAAGCAGGCAAGTCCTACGAGCAGTACTTC	CASSQAGKSYEQYF
TRBV6-2/TRBV6-3	TRBD1	TRBJ2-3	.	TGTGCCAGCAGTTACCCCTCCCGGGACAGGGGGCCCACGGGGGATACGCAGTATTTT	CASSYPSRDRGPTGDTQYF
TRBV5-5	.	TRBJ2-3	.	TGTGCCAGCAGCTTGGTTCATGGCCTCACAGATACGCAGTATTTT	CASSLVHGLTDTQYF
TRBV19	.	TRBJ1-1	.	TGTGCCAGTACCAAAGCCGGGGGGAACACTGAAGCTTTCTTT	CASTKAGGNTEAFF
TRBV7-2	TRBD1	TRBJ1-4	many	TGTGCCAGCAGCGAGCTGACAGGGCCTCTTGAAAAACTGTTTTTT	CASSELTGPLEKLFF
TRBV20-1	.	TRBJ2-3	few	TGCAGTGCTTTCCCGGGGACCGATACGCAGTATTTT	CSAFPGTDTQYF
TRBV4-3	.	TRBJ2-1	few	TGCGCCAGCAGCCAAGAGTGGCCTACTAATGAGCAGTTCTTC	CASSQEWPTNEQFF
TRBV4-2	.	TRBJ2-1	.	TGTGCCAGCAGCCAAGGTGGAGGGGGCTCCTACAATGAGCAGTTCTTC	CASSQGGGGSYNEQFF
TRBV24-1	TRBD1	TRBJ2-3	few	TGTGCCACCAGTGCTTCCCTCGGGACAGGTGCTGGCACAGATACGCAGTATTTT	CATSASLGTGAGTDTQYF
TRBV28	.	TRBJ2-1	.	TGTGCCAGCAGACAGCTTGGGTCGTCCTACAATGAGCAGTTCTTC	CASRQLGSSYNEQFF
TRBV29-1	TRBD1	TRBJ1-2	few	TGCAGCGCCTATACAGGGGGCTCGGGAGGCTACACCTTC	CSAYTGGSGGYTF
TRBV15	TRBD1	TRBJ1-1	.	TGTGCCACCAGCCGGGACAGGCGTGAAGCTTTCTTT	CATSRDRREAFF
TRBV4-3	.	TRBJ1-5	few	TGCGCCAGCAGCCAAATAGATCAGGGGCCCCAGCATTTT	CASSQIDQGPQHF
TRBV20-1	TRBD2	TRBJ2-2	.	TGCAGTGCTAGACTAGCGGGGACGAACACCGGGGAGCTGTTTTTT	CSARLAGTNTGELFF
TRBV2	.	TRBJ2-7	.	TGTGCCAGCAGGGTAGTAGGGGGAAACTACGAGCAGTACTTC	CASRVVGGNYEQYF
TRBV27	TRBD1	TRBJ2-1	.	TGTGCCAGCAGTTTAACAGGGGGGCGAGGAAGGGGGCAGTTCTTC	CASSLTGGRGRGQFF
TRBV18	.	TRBJ2-5	.	TGTGCCAGCTCACCTCGTGACGGTACTCAAGAGACCCAGTACTTC	CASSPRDGTQETQYF
TRBV20-1	.	TRBJ1-6	few	TGCAGTGCCCCGAGGGGCTTCAATTCACCCCTCCACTTT	CSAPRGFNSPLHF
TRBV5-1	.	TRBJ2-3	.	TGCGCCAGCAGCTTGACAGGGTTGTTGACAGATACGCAGTATTTT	CASSLTGLLTDTQYF
TRBV12-3/TRBV12-4	TRBD2	TRBJ2-2	many	TGCGCCAGCAGCAGCCCGGGAGGAACCGGGGAGCTGTTTTTT	CASSSPGGTGELFF
TRBV19	.	TRBJ2-3	few	TGTGCCAGTAGTATCATGAGCGGCACAGATACGCAGTATTTT	CASSIMSGTDTQYF
TRBV7-9	TRBD2	TRBJ2-7	.	TGTGCCAGCACCGACCCGGGACTAGCGGACTACGAGCAGTACTTC	CASTDPGLADYEQYF
TRBV7-9	.	TRBJ1-4	.	TGTGCCACCAATCGGCCAGAGGCAACTAATGAAAAACTGTTTTTT	CATNRPEATNEKLFF
TRBV27	.	TRBJ2-2	few	TGTGCCAGCAGTCCCACCTTTCGAGGGGCCGGGGAGCTGTTTTTT	CASSPTFRGAGELFF
TRBV4-1	.	TRBJ2-1	.	TGCGCCAGCAGCCAAGGGGGGGCGGGGAGCTCCTACAATGAGCAGTTCTTC	CASSQGGAGSSYNEQFF
TRBV6-1	TRBD1	TRBJ2-3	many	TGTGCCAGCAGCCCGGGGACAGGGCGGACAGATACGCAGTATTTT	CASSPGTGRTDTQYF
TRBV20-1	.	TRBJ1-6	.	TGCAGTGCCACCTCTCTGGAGCCGGGACTTAATTCACCCCTCCACTTT	CSATSLEPGLNSPLHF
TRBV5-1	TRBD2	TRBJ2-5	few	TGCGCCAGCAGCTTGGAGAGACTAGCGGGAGTGGGAGAGACCCAGTACTTC	CASSLERLAGVGETQYF
TRBV7-6	.	TRBJ2-7	.	TGTGCCAGCAGCTTAAAGAGCTCCTACGAGCAGTACTTC	CASSLKSSYEQYF
TRBV15	TRBD2	TRBJ2-3	few	TGTGCCACCAGCTCTCATAATAGCGGGGGGCGCACAGATACGCAGTATTTT	CATSSHNSGGRTDTQYF
TRBV6-5	TRBD2	TRBJ2-1	.	TGTGCCAGCAGTTACCAAAGCCTCGGACTAGCGGGATACAATGAGCAGTTCTTC	CASSYQSLGLAGYNEQFF
TRBV7-8	TRBD1	TRBJ2-7	.	TGTGCCAGCAGCCCCCAGACAGGGGGCATGTCCTACGAGCAGTACTTC	CASSPQTGGMSYEQYF
TRBV12-3/TRBV12-4	.	TRBJ2-7	few	TGTGCCAGCAGTTTAATGTGGTACGAGCAGTACTTC	CASSLMWYEQYF
TRBV7-2	.	TRBJ1-2	few	TGTGCCAGCAGCTCAAGCATAACAGAGAACTATGGCTACACCTTC	CASSSSITENYGYTF
TRBV7-2	.	TRBJ1-2	few	TGTGCCAGCAGCTTAATGTCTGGCTACACCTTC	CASSLMSGYTF
TRBV5-1	.	TRBJ1-2	few	TGCGCCAGCAGCTTGGTAGCGGGGGCAGTTCCGTACGGCTACACCTTC	CASSLVAGAVPYGYTF
TRBV29-1	.	TRBJ2-1	.	TGCAGCGTTGGGCCAGGGACGGTCATCAATGAGCAGTTCTTC	CSVGPGTVINEQFF
TRBV7-6	.	TRBJ2-7	few	TGTGCCAGCAGACCTCAGGGTCGGGGAGAGCAGTACTTC	CASRPQGRGEQYF
TRBV4-2	.	TRBJ2-2	few	TGTGCCAGCAGCCAAGGGGTCGGGTCGAACACCGGGGAGCTGTTTTTT	CASSQGVGSNTGELFF
TRBV7-9	.	TRBJ2-1	.	TGTGCCAGCAGCAAAGACAGGTTTCTCTCGGATGAGCAGTTCTTC	CASSKDRFLSDEQFF
TRBV5-1	.	TRBJ2-5	.	TGCGCCAGCAGCCCGGACTGGGGCCAAGAGACCCAGTACTTC	CASSPDWGQETQYF
TRBV12-3/TRBV12-4	.	TRBJ2-2	few	TGTGCCAGCAGTAAACTGGACAGGAACACCGGGGAGCTGTTTTTT	CASSKLDRNTGELFF
TRBV6-1	.	TRBJ2-1	few	TGTGCCAGCAGTGAAACTATTCTTCGGACTCGGTCCTACAATGAGCAGTTCTTC	CASSETILRTRSYNEQFF
TRBV20-1	TRBD2	TRBJ2-7	few	TGCAGTGCTCCTCACGGCGGGAGCTCCTACGAGCAGTACTTC	CSAPHGGSSYEQYF